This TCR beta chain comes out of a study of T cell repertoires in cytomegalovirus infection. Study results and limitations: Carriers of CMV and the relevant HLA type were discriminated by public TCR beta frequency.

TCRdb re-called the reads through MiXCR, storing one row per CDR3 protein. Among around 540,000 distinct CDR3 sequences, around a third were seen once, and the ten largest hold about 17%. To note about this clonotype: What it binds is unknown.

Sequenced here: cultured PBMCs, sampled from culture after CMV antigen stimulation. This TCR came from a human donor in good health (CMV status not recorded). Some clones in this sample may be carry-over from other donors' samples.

CDR3 coding DNA: TGTGCCAGCAGCCTCCAGCGGGGTCAAGAGACCCAGTACTTC. This gives the protein CASSLQRGQETQYF. The gene calls are TRBV7-2 and TRBJ2-5, with 7 nucleotides matching TRBD2. V shed 5 bases and J 2 bases; nucleotides not matched to a gene: 5. The CDR3 is made up of 14 amino acids. Germline CDR1 is SGHTA and CDR2 is FQGNSA.